Presented here are 25 T cell receptor beta chains from one specimen sequenced in a study of blood T cells in healthy people across ages. Then a second PCR, running about 6 to 12 cycles, was carried out with a sample-barcoded 5' primer and a J-beta primer mix. TCRdb reprocessed the 5' RACE reads via MiXCR and lists one record per CDR3 protein. The sample comprises around 1,700,000 distinct CDR3 sequences, roughly 28% of which are singletons, and approximately 7.7% rests with the top ten. Sequenced input: blood. The receptor set was obtained from a woman aged 30 to 39 in good health.

Details on this clonotype: This sequence may be a read error, since a much larger clone differs from it by one base. The CDR3 DNA is TGCAGCGTAGGTAACCTAACCAAAAACATTCAGTACTTC. Translating it yields CSVGNLTKNIQYF. This chain uses TRBV29-1 with TRBJ2-4, with D hard to call. This CDR3 spans 13 amino acids. Trimming removed 6 bases from V and 2 bases from J, with 11 bases in between. Germline CDR1 SQVTM, CDR2 ANQGSEA. The full variable domain, in which reference TRBV29-1 and TRBJ2-4 provide the parts outside the CDR3, is SAVISQKPSRDICQRGTSLTIQCQVDSQVTMMFWYRQQPGQSLTLIATANQGSEATYESGFVIDKFPISRPNLTFSTLTVSNMSPEDSSIYLCSVGNLTKNIQYFGAGTRLSVL.

This clonotype was recorded only once. V is TRBV25-1 and J is TRBJ1-3, with D possibly matching TRBD1 (5 bases). CDR1 and CDR2 (germline): MGHDK, SYGVNS. This CDR3 is built from 16 residues. Trimming cost V 3 bases and J 7 bases, with 19 bases left between them. The CDR3 DNA follows: TGTGCCAGCAGTGACGAATTTACAGGTTCGGGGAACACCATATATTTT. The encoded protein is CASSDEFTGSGNTIYF. Supplemented by reference TRBV25-1 and TRBJ1-3, the full variable domain reads EADIYQTPRYLVIGTGKKITLECSQTMGHDKMYWYQQDPGMELHLIHYSYGVNSTEKGDLSSESTVSRIRTEHFPLTLESARPSHTSQYLCASSDEFTGSGNTIYFGEGSWLTVV.

Ten or more counts support this clonotype. CDR3 loop: CASSESPSGGDNEQFF. Written as DNA, the CDR3 is TGCGCCAGCAGTGAGTCGCCGAGCGGGGGGGACAATGAGCAGTTCTTC. The chain couples TRBV10-2 to TRBJ2-1; 10 bases match TRBD2. The germline V gene encodes CDR1 WSHSY and CDR2 SAAADI. The CDR3 consists of 16 residues. The trim removed 0 bases at V and 5 bases at J, leaving 4 bases unmatched.

This chain links TRBV5-1 with TRBJ1-2; D is unclear. In germline, CDR1 is SGHRS, CDR2 YFSETQ. This CDR3 has 14 residues. The V end was cut by 5 bases, the J end by 8 bases, with 19 bases between. CDR3 sequence (DNA): TGCGCCAGCAGGAGTGAGGCCTCTCTCGACGGCTACACCTTC. It yields the protein CASRSEASLDGYTF.

On this clonotype itself: The DNA is left out, because the CDR3 cannot be placed on it with certainty; the CDR3 is given as TCRdb lists it. This sequence joins TRBV24-1 and TRBJ2-1; the D segment call TRBD1 is taken from the table without a DNA check. CDR1 KGHDR and CDR2 SFDVKD come from the germline V gene. Inclusive of both ends, the CDR3 amounts to 16 amino acids. CDR3: CATSDFGTGTHNERYF.

This clonotype was recorded a few times. This chain uses TRBV12-3 or TRBV12-4 with TRBJ2-1, with 7 bases fitting TRBD2. V gave up 6 bases and J gave up 2 bases; unmatched junction bases: 10. CDR3 size: 16 residues. The CDR3 bases are TGTGCCAGCAGGCTTCTCGGCGGGAGCGCCTACAATGAGCAGTTCTTC. Its protein is CASRLLGGSAYNEQFF.

This clonotype turned up a few times. The V and J genes are TRBV7-9 and TRBJ1-2; D is unclear. The germline CDR1 and CDR2 sequences are SEHNR and FQNEAQ (reference sequence). There are 14 residues in the CDR3. Between the trimmed V and J ends, which lost 0 bases and 4 bases, there was a span of 9 bases. For the CDR3, the DNA is TGTGCCAGCAGCTTAGCTTCAGCGACCTATGGCTACACCTTC. This gives the protein CASSLASATYGYTF.

In this sample, this clonotype turned up a few times. V is TRBV2 and J is TRBJ2-7; the D gene is possibly TRBD1 (5 bases). Trimming took off 4 bases at V and 5 bases at J, with 12 bases between the two ends. Germline CDR1 SNHLY, CDR2 FYNNEI. The CDR3 is 13 residues long. The CDR3 is CASSGQGVNEQYF. CDR3 bases: TGTGCCAGCAGTGGGCAGGGCGTCAACGAGCAGTACTTC.

The chain carries TRBV3-1 and TRBJ2-3; 7 bases agree with TRBD1. The V and J ends lost 2 bases and 3 bases, in that order; junction bases with no gene match: 11. The CDR3 extends over 17 amino acids. Germline CDR1 LGHDT, CDR2 YNNKEL (reference sequence). CDR3 protein: CASSQPPTGSRTDTQYF. CDR3 bases: TGTGCCAGCAGCCAACCACCGACAGGGAGTAGGACAGATACGCAGTATTTT.

This chain links TRBV4-3 with TRBJ2-3, with D perhaps TRBD1 (7 bases). CDR3 length: 15 residues. Trimming cost V 0 bases and J 6 bases, with 13 bases left between them. Germline CDR1 LGHNA, CDR2 YSLEER. CDR3 nucleotides: TGCGCCAGCAGCCAAGAAGACAGGGAGGCCGATACGCAGTATTTT. Protein sequence: CASSQEDREADTQYF.

As concerns this clonotype: This could be a read error, since a much larger clone is one nucleotide away. This chain connects TRBV24-1 to TRBJ2-7; D is ambiguous. Per the germline V gene, CDR1 is KGHDR and CDR2 is SFDVKD. Trimming left V 10 bases short and J 7 bases short, with 19 bases between. The CDR3 contains 13 residues. The DNA for the CDR3 is TGTGCCACGCAAGAGGTGAATAACCATGAGCAGTACTTC. It yields the protein CATQEVNNHEQYF.

The chain combines TRBV2 with TRBJ2-7, with TRBD1 matching 8 bases. Germline CDR1 SNHLY, CDR2 FYNNEI. This CDR3 has 13 residues. Germline trimming cut 8 bases from V and 3 bases from J; bases unmatched to any gene: 6. The CDR3 loop is CASGQGAHYEQYF. The CDR3 nucleotides read TGTGCCAGCGGGCAGGGGGCCCACTACGAGCAGTACTTC.

J is TRBJ1-6 and V is TRBV28; D gene uncertain. CDR1 is MDHEN, CDR2 SYDVKM, per germline. This CDR3 has 18 residues. V lost 5 bases and J 0 bases, leaving 17 bases between the germline ends. The CDR3 bases are TGTGCCAGCAGTCCGAGACACCTACCGAGCTCCTATAATTCACCCCTCCACTTT. It yields the protein CASSPRHLPSSYNSPLHF.

The chain is built from TRBV7-2 and TRBJ2-5; D tentatively reads TRBD1 or TRBD2 (7 bases each). CDR1 is SGHTA, CDR2 FQGNSA, per germline. The CDR3 loop spans 15 amino acids. V was cut by 5 bases and J by 5 bases, with 18 bases left in between. The CDR3 nucleotides are TGTGCCAGCAGCCGCAGGGGGGGGGCTTTGGAGACCCAGTACTTC. Translating gives CASSRRGGALETQYF.

This clonotype was seen a handful of times. The chain employs TRBV7-3 and TRBJ2-3, with D maybe TRBD1 (6 bases). This CDR3 has 14 amino acids. V was trimmed by 6 bases and J by 4 bases, leaving 14 bases between them. Germline CDR1 SGHTA, CDR2 FQGTGA. CDR3 loop: CASSPSQGADTQYF. CDR3 DNA: TGTGCCAGCAGTCCATCACAGGGCGCAGATACGCAGTATTTT.

This clonotype was detected only a few times. The chain employs TRBV24-1 and TRBJ1-1; TRBD1 is a possible D gene (5 bases). Germline CDR1 is KGHDR and CDR2 is SFDVKD. Between the trimmed V and J ends, which lost 4 bases and 2 bases, there was a span of 7 bases. There are 13 residues in the CDR3. The CDR3 DNA reads as TGTGCCACCAGTGAGGGGCACAACACTGAAGCTTTCTTT. Amino acids: CATSEGHNTEAFF.

As for this clonotype: This may come from a read error, since a much larger clone is one base off. The V call is TRBV5-1, the J call TRBJ2-1; TRBD2 aligns across 12 bases. CDR1 is SGHRS, CDR2 YFSETQ, per germline. This CDR3 has 15 amino acids. CDR3 sequence reads: CASSLLAGGNNEQCF. The CDR3 bases are TGCGCCAGCAGCCTACTAGCGGGGGGAAACAATGAGCAGTGCTTC.

The table lists this clonotype with many counts. The chain links TRBV20-1 to TRBJ2-5, with 11 nucleotides matching TRBD2. CDR3 length: 17 residues. The junction had 13 bases not matched to a gene; V was cut back by 2 bases and J by 5 bases. CDR1 is DFQATT and CDR2 is SNEGSKA in the germline V gene (reference sequence). The CDR3 spells CSARFVTSGKRGETQYF. The CDR3 nucleotides are TGCAGTGCTAGATTCGTGACTAGCGGGAAACGGGGGGAGACCCAGTACTTC.

This chain uses TRBV6-1 with TRBJ2-3, with D maybe TRBD1 (5 bases). From germline, CDR1 is MNHNS and CDR2 SASEGT. This CDR3 is built from 15 residues. Trimming took 5 bases from V and 2 from J, leaving 14 bases between them. Written as DNA, the CDR3 is TGTGCCAGCAGTCTATCGACAGCTGACACAGATACGCAGTATTTT. Amino acids: CASSLSTADTDTQYF.

The V and J genes are TRBV4-3 and TRBJ2-2; D is uncertain. V was shortened by 0 bases and J by 6 bases, with 17 bases between the two germline ends. This CDR3 comprises 17 residues. Germline loops: CDR1 LGHNA, CDR2 YSLEER. CDR3 nucleotide sequence: TGCGCCAGCAGCCAAGATATAACAGCACTGGGCGCCGGGGAGCTGTTTTTT. Residues: CASSQDITALGAGELFF.

This clonotype was seen once. The chain recombines TRBV5-1 with TRBJ2-1; 7 bases map to TRBD1. CDR1 is SGHRS, CDR2 YFSETQ, per germline. The CDR3 is 15 amino acids. The trim removed 4 bases at V and 10 bases at J, leaving 14 bases unmatched. The CDR3 sequence: CASSPGTALQYEQFF. Here the CDR3 DNA reads TGCGCCAGCAGCCCCGGGACAGCCTTGCAATACGAGCAGTTCTTC.

On this clonotype itself: A much bigger clone sits one base away, suggesting this may be a read error. The chain uses TRBV20-1 and TRBJ2-5; D perhaps matches TRBD1 (6 bases). The CDR3 has 14 amino acids. Germline CDR1 is DFQATT and CDR2 is SNEGSKA (reference sequence). CDR3 sequence reads: CSARADSRQETQDF. Written as DNA, the CDR3 is TGCAGTGCTAGAGCGGACAGCCGCCAAGAGACCCAGGACTTC.

This clonotype was seen more than once but under ten times. This rearrangement joins TRBV20-1 to TRBJ2-5, with 8 bases identical to TRBD2. Germline values: CDR1 DFQATT, CDR2 SNEGSKA (reference sequence). V shed 2 bases, J shed 3 bases, and the junction held 11 bases outside the gene matches. The CDR3 has 16 amino acids. The CDR3 DNA reads as TGCAGTGCTAGATCTCTTGCGGGGGGCAATGAAGAGACCCAGTACTTC. This sequence encodes CSARSLAGGNEETQYF.

This clonotype occurred a few times. The chain couples TRBV24-1 to TRBJ2-1; 8 bases line up with TRBD1. From germline, CDR1 is KGHDR and CDR2 SFDVKD. V shed 9 bases, J shed 3 bases, and the junction held 9 bases outside the gene matches. This CDR3 is built from 15 residues. CDR3 protein: CATRAVDRDYNEQFF. CDR3 nucleotide sequence: TGTGCCACCCGAGCTGTGGACAGGGACTACAATGAGCAGTTCTTC.

This clonotype was observed a handful of times. V gene TRBV7-2 combines with J gene TRBJ1-2; no reliable D call. V was cut by 1 base and J by 4 bases, with 10 bases left in between. CDR1 is SGHTA, CDR2 FQGNSA, per germline. This CDR3 comprises 14 residues. The CDR3: CASSLEAALYGYTF. The CDR3 nucleotides read TGTGCCAGCAGCTTAGAGGCGGCACTCTATGGCTACACCTTC.